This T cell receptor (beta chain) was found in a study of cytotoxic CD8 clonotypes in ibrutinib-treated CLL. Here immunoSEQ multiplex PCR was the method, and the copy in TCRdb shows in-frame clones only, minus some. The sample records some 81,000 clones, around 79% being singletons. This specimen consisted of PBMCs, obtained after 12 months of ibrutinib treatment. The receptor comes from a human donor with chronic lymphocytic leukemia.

The CDR3 protein is CASSQDRDRYGYTF. The CDR3 nucleotides read TGTGCCAGCAGCCAGGACAGGGACCGCTATGGCTACACCTTC. The chain employs TRBV4-2 and TRBJ1-2, with TRBD1 matching over 8 bases. Germline loops: CDR1 LGHNA, CDR2 YNFKEQ. V shed 3 bases, J shed 4 bases, and the junction held 4 bases outside the gene matches. The length of the CDR3 is 14 residues.